This paragraph covers one T cell receptor (beta chain) sequence. These data come from a study of blood T cells in healthy people across ages. A second roughly 6 to 12 cycle PCR used barcoded and J-beta primers. TCRdb re-called the 5' RACE reads with MiXCR, one entry per CDR3 protein. The profile shows hundreds of thousands of distinct CDR3 sequences, 29% of them singletons. Material for sequencing was blood. This sequence was found in a woman older than 75 in good health.

This CDR3 is CASSSRPPYNEQFF. In nucleotides, the CDR3 is TGCGCCAGCAGCTCCCGGCCCCCCTACAATGAGCAGTTCTTC. This chain uses TRBV5-1 with TRBJ2-1; D is unresolved. The CDR3 spans 14 residues. Trimming took off 3 bases at V and 2 bases at J, with 9 bases between the two ends. Germline V CDR1 and CDR2: SGHRS, YFSETQ.